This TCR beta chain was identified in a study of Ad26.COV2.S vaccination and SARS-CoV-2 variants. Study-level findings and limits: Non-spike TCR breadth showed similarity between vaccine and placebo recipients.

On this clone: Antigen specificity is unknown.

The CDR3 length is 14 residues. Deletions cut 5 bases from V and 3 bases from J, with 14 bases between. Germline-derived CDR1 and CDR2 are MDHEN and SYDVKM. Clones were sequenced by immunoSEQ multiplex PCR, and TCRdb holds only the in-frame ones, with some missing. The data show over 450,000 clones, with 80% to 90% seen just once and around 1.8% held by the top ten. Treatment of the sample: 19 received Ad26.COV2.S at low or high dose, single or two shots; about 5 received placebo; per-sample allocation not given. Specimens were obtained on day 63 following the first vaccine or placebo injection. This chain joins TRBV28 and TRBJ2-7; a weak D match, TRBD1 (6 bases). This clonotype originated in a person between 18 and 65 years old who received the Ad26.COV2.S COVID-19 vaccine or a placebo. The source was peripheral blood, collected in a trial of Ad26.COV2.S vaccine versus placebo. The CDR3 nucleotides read TGTGCCAGCAGTAGTCGTGGGGGCTTCTACGAGCAGTACTTC. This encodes CASSSRGGFYEQYF.